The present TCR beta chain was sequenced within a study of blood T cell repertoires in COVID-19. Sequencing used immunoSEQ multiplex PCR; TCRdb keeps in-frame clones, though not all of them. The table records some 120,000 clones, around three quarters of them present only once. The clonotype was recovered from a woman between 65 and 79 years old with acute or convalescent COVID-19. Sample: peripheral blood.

The CDR3 protein is CASSTETSGMGPYSYNEQFF. CDR3 bases: TGTGCCAGTAGTACCGAGACTAGCGGGATGGGTCCTTACTCCTACAATGAGCAGTTCTTC. This sequence joins TRBV19 and TRBJ2-1; 11 bases are a match to TRBD2. The length of the CDR3 is 20 residues. V was pared by 4 bases and J by 0 bases, with 14 bases of the junction left unmatched. Germline lookup yields CDR1 LNHDA and CDR2 SQIVND (reference sequence).